The sequence of this TCR beta chain was determined in a study of cytomegalovirus exposure and HLA in healthy donors. The study, taken as a whole, reports: The investigators catalogued 150 to 200 TCR beta chains as cytomegalovirus-associated.

The assay was immunoSEQ multiplex PCR, and TCRdb's table has in-frame clones only and misses some. The profile shows about 44,000 clones, 90% to 95% of them singletons. A word on this clone: Antigen specificity is unknown.

Trimming removed 5 bases from V and 4 bases from J, with 11 bases in between. Germline lookup yields CDR1 SQVTM and CDR2 ANQGSEA. The CDR3 consists of 12 residues. The sequenced sample was PBMCs. The chain has TRBV29-1 and TRBJ1-2, with D possibly TRBD1 on 6 matching bases. This TCR was recovered from a woman between 18 and 29 years old in good health and CMV-seronegative. In DNA, the CDR3 is TGCAGCGTTCAAGGGGGGGGCTATGGCTACACCTTC. This translates into CSVQGGGYGYTF. Based on the CDR3 plus reference TRBV29-1 and TRBJ1-2, the full variable domain is SAVISQKPSRDICQRGTSLTIQCQVDSQVTMMFWYRQQPGQSLTLIATANQGSEATYESGFVIDKFPISRPNLTFSTLTVSNMSPEDSSIYLCSVQGGGYGYTFGSGTRLTVV.